What follows describes a single T cell receptor beta chain. The record originates from a study of shared T cell receptors in the human thymus. Profiled with immunoSEQ multiplex PCR; TCRdb holds only in-frame clones, not every one. The sample lists roughly 660,000 clones; roughly 88% were seen once. The CDR3 is 16 residues long. Germline CDR1 SGHTA, CDR2 FQGNSA. The V and J ends lost 5 bases and 3 bases, in that order; junction bases with no gene match: 7. The same data also went into a second study, on human thymus T cells. That study reports: Each of the donors was a healthy Finnish infant who was undergoing open corrective cardiac surgery for congenital heart defects. In corrective heart surgery, resections were taken, and these provided the thymus tissue. Both thymic and peripheral blood repertoires showed apparently biased V and J usage. Related studies noted strongly shared thymic repertoires across unrelated people.

This rearrangement joins TRBV7-2 to TRBJ1-5, with 10 bases fitting TRBD1. The TCR sequence derives from a boy under three years old with a congenital heart defect. The sample was thymocytes. DNA of the CDR3: TGTGCCAGCAGCCTCTCGGGACAGGGGCCCAATCAGCCCCAGCATTTT. It codes for CASSLSGQGPNQPQHF.